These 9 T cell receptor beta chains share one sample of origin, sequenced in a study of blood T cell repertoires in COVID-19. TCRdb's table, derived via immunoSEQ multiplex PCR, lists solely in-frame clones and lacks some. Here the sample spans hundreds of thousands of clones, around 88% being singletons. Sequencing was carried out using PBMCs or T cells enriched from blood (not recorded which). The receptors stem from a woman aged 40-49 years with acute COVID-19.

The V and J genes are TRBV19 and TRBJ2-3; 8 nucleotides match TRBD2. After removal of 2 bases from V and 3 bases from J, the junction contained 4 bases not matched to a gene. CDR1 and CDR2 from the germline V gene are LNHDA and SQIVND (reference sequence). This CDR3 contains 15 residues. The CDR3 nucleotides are TGTGCCAGTAGTATATCCGGGGGGGGAACAGATACGCAGTATTTT. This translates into CASSISGGGTDTQYF.

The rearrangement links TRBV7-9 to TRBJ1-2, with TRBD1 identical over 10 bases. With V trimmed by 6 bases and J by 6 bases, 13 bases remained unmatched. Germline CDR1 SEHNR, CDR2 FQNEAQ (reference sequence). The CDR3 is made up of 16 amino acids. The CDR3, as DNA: TGTGCCAGCAGTCAAATTCCGGGACAGGGGAGCCATGGCTACACCTTC. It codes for CASSQIPGQGSHGYTF.

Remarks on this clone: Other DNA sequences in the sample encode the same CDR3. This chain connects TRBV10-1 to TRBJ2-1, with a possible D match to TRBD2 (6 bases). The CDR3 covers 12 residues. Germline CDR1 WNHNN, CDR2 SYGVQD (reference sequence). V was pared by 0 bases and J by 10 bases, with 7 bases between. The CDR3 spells CASSESTSEQFF. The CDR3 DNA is TGCGCCAGCAGTGAGTCTACTAGCGAGCAGTTCTTC.

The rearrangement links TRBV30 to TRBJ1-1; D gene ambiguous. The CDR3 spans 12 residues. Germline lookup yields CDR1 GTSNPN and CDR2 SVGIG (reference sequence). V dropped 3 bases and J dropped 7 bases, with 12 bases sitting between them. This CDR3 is CAWRTRESEAFF. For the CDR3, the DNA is TGTGCCTGGAGGACACGGGAAAGTGAAGCTTTCTTT.

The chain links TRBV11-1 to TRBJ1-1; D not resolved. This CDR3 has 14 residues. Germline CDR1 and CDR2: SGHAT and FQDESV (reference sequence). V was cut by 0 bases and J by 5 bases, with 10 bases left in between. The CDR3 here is CASSLALLSTEAFF. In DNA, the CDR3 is TGTGCCAGCAGCTTAGCGTTGCTGAGTACTGAAGCTTTCTTT.

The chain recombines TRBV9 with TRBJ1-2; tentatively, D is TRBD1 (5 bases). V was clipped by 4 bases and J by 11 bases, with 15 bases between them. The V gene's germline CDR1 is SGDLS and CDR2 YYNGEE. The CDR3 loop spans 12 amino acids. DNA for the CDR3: TGTGCCAGCAGCACCCGGGGGACTCGGTACACCTTC. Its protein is CASSTRGTRYTF.

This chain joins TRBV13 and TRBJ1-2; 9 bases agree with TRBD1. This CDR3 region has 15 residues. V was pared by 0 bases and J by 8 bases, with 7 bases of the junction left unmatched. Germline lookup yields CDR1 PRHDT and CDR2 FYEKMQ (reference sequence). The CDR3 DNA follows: TGTGCCAGCAGCTTAGGGGACAGGGGTCTAAAGGGCTACACCTTC. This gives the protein CASSLGDRGLKGYTF.

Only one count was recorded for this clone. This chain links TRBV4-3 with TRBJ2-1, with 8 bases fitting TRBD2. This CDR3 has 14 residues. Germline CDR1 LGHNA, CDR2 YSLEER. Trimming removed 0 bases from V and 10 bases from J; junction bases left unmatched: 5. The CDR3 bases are TGCGCCAGCAGCCAAGAGGGGGCGGGGGGCGAGCAGTTCTTC. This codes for CASSQEGAGGEQFF.

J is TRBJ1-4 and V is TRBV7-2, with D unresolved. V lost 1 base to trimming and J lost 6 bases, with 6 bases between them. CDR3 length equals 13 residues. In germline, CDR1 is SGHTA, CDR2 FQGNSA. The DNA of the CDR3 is TGTGCCAGCAGCTTAGTAACAGATGAAAAACTGTTTTTT. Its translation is CASSLVTDEKLFF.